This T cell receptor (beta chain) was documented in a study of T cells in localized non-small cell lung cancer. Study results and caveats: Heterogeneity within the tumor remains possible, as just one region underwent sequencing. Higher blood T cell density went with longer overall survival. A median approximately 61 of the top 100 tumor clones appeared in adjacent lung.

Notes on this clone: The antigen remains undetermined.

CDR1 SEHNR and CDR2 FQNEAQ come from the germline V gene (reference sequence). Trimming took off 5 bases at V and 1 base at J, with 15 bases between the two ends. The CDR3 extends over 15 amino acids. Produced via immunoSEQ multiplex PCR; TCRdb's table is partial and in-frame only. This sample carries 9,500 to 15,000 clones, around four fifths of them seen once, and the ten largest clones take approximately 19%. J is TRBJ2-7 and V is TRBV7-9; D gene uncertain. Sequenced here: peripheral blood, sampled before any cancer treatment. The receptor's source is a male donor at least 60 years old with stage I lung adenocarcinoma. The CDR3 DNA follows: TGTGCCAGCAGCCCGGTTGGCGCGTGGTCCTACGAGCAGTACTTC. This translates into CASSPVGAWSYEQYF.